This T cell receptor beta chain was captured by sequencing in a study of shared T cell receptors in the human thymus. The table came from immunoSEQ multiplex PCR; TCRdb's copy has only in-frame clones and leaves some out. This table has roughly 710,000 clones, 80% to 90% appearing once. Trimming pared 0 bases from V and 5 bases from J, leaving 17 bases between. The CDR3 extends over 17 amino acids. CDR1 is MGHRA and CDR2 is YSYEKL in the germline V gene. This clone has more than one count but fewer than ten. These same records also appear under a second study, on human thymus T cells. That work contributes: Thymus pieces cut out during corrective heart surgery were the tissue that was used.

The chain carries TRBV4-1 and TRBJ1-5, with no clear D. Input material: thymocytes. This clonotype originated in a girl under two years old with a congenital heart defect. The CDR3 loop reads CASSQEKEVWTHQPQHF. DNA of the CDR3: TGCGCCAGCAGCCAAGAAAAGGAGGTTTGGACCCATCAGCCCCAGCATTTT.